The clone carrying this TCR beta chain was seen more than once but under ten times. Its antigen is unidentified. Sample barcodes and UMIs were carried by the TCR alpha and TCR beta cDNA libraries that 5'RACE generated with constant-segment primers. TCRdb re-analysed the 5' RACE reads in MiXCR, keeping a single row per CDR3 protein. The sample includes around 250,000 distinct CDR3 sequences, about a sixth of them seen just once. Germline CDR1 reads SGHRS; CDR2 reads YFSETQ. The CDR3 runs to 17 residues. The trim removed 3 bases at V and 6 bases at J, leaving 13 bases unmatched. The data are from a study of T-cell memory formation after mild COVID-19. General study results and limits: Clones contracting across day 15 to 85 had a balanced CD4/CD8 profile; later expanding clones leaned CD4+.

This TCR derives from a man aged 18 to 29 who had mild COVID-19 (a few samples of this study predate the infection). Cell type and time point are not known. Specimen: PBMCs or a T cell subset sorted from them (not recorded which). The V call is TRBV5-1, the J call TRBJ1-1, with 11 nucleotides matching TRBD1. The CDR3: CASSYSLGQGGSAEAFF. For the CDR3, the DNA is TGCGCCAGCAGCTATTCCTTGGGACAGGGGGGATCAGCTGAAGCTTTCTTT.